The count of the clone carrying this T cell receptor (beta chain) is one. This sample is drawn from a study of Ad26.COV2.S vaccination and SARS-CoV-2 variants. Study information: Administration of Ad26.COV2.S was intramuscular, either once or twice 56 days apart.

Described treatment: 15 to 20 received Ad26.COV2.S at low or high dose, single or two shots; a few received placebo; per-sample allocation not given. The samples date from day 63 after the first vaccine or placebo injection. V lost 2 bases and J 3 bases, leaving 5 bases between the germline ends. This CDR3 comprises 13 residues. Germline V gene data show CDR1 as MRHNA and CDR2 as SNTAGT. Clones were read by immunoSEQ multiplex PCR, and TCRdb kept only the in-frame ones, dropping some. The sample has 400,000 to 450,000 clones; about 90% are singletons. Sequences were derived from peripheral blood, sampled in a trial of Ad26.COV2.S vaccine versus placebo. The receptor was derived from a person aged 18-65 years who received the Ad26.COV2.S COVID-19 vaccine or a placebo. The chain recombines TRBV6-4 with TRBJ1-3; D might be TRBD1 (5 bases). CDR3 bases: TGTGCCAGCAGTGACAGGGGTGGAAACACCATATATTTT. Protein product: CASSDRGGNTIYF.